Listed below are T cell receptor beta chains from one sample, sequenced in a study of response to subunit inactivated influenza vaccine. TCRdb re-called the RT-PCR reads with MiXCR, one entry per CDR3 protein. Of hundreds of thousands of distinct CDR3 sequences in the sample, around 13% were seen once. The specimen comprised PBMCs from blood, sampled 14 days before vaccination. The receptor set was obtained from a man between 50 and 59 years old who received an inactivated influenza vaccine. Both conserved end residues are part of each CDR3. Fields, in order: V gene, clone size, J gene, D gene, CDR3 protein, CDR3 DNA. The D gene is left open where the match is weak. Rows give clone size only sometimes, using once, few, many, or a class for an expanded clone.

>TRBV28|few|TRBJ1-2|.
CASRLRSNYGYTF
TGTGCCAGCAGATTACGATCTAACTATGGCTACACCTTC
>TRBV11-2|few|TRBJ2-2|.
CASTLHQSDIGELFF
TGTGCCAGCACCCTTCACCAGAGTGATATCGGGGAGCTGTTTTTT
>TRBV20-1|.|TRBJ2-7|.
CSARVSRRVYEQYF
TGCAGTGCTAGAGTTTCGAGGAGGGTTTACGAGCAGTACTTC
>TRBV11-2|.|TRBJ1-2|TRBD1
CASSSSYYRDRGGKGYTF
TGTGCCAGCAGCTCGAGCTATTACCGGGACAGGGGAGGGAAAGGCTACACCTTC
>TRBV6-2/TRBV6-3|.|TRBJ2-1|.
CASGGFEQFF
TGTGCCAGCGGGGGATTTGAGCAGTTCTTC
>TRBV12-3/TRBV12-4|few|TRBJ1-1|.
CASSFALGAEEAFF
TGTGCCAGCAGTTTTGCGTTGGGGGCAGAAGAAGCTTTCTTT
>TRBV11-3|many|TRBJ2-1|TRBD2
CASSSPVASGATYVSYNEQFF
TGTGCCAGCAGCTCCCCGGTGGCTAGCGGGGCTACTTACGTATCCTACAATGAGCAGTTCTTC
>TRBV4-1|.|TRBJ2-3|.
CASSPPSETDTQYF
TGCGCCAGCAGCCCCCCTAGCGAGACAGATACGCAGTATTTT
>TRBV7-2|.|TRBJ2-7|.
CASSPDRFLNEQYF
TGTGCCAGCAGCCCTGACAGGTTCTTGAACGAGCAGTACTTC
>TRBV5-5|few|TRBJ2-1|TRBD1
CATNRDRSYNEQFF
TGTGCCACAAATCGGGACAGGTCCTACAATGAGCAGTTCTTC
>TRBV4-2|few|TRBJ2-1|.
CASSQDLLGNNEQFF
TGTGCCAGCAGCCAAGATCTACTAGGGAACAATGAGCAGTTCTTC
>TRBV10-3|.|TRBJ2-1|.
CAISESKGGPYEQFF
TGTGCCATCAGTGAGAGTAAGGGGGGCCCATATGAGCAGTTCTTC
>TRBV5-1|.|TRBJ1-2|.
CASSFTAYYGYTF
TGCGCCAGCAGCTTTACAGCGTACTATGGCTACACCTTC
>TRBV20-1|many|TRBJ2-2|.
CSARGLVNTGELFF
TGCAGTGCTAGAGGACTAGTGAACACCGGGGAGCTGTTTTTT
>TRBV4-2|few|TRBJ2-1|TRBD2
CASSQDVGTSGSISYNEQFF
TGTGCCAGCAGCCAAGATGTGGGGACTAGCGGGTCCATCTCCTACAATGAGCAGTTCTTC
>TRBV20-1|.|TRBJ2-2|TRBD2
CCARDFTSGGNTGELFF
TGCTGTGCTAGAGATTTTACATCGGGGGGAAACACCGGGGAGCTGTTTTTT
>TRBV27|.|TRBJ2-7|.
CASSNIGGYEQYF
TGTGCCAGCTCCAATATTGGAGGCTACGAGCAGTACTTC
>TRBV7-8|.|TRBJ2-2|TRBD2
CASSSRLAGANTGELFF
TGTGCCAGCAGCTCCCGACTAGCGGGGGCGAACACCGGGGAGCTGTTTTTT
>TRBV3-1|.|TRBJ2-2|TRBD2
CASSRGGLAVTGTGELFF
TGTGCCAGCAGCCGAGGGGGACTAGCGGTGACTGGCACCGGGGAGCTGTTTTTT
>TRBV11-1|.|TRBJ2-3|.
CASSLTDSGADTQYF
TGTGCCAGCAGCTTGACAGACTCGGGCGCAGATACGCAGTATTTT
>TRBV28|few|TRBJ2-5|.
CASTALRDVQETQYF
TGTGCCAGCACAGCACTAAGGGACGTCCAAGAGACCCAGTACTTC
>TRBV27|.|TRBJ1-2|TRBD1
CASSLSGQGSYGYTF
TGTGCCAGCAGTTTATCTGGACAGGGGAGCTATGGCTACACCTTC
>TRBV12-3/TRBV12-4|.|TRBJ2-5|.
CASSFSGSRGETQYF
TGTGCCAGCAGTTTTTCGGGCTCACGCGGGGAGACCCAGTACTTC
>TRBV7-2|.|TRBJ2-7|TRBD2
CASSWSGSSTGEQYF
TGTGCCAGCAGCTGGAGCGGGAGCAGCACGGGGGAGCAGTACTTC
>TRBV19|few|TRBJ2-3|.
CASSIAGTSTDTQYF
TGTGCCAGTAGTATAGCGGGGACTAGCACAGATACGCAGTATTTT
>TRBV11-2|many|TRBJ2-6|.
CASSLSPQGYGANVLTF
TGTGCCAGCAGCTTATCCCCACAGGGTTACGGGGCCAACGTCCTGACTTTC
>TRBV7-6|few|TRBJ2-6|.
CASSLNPSGANVLTF
TGTGCCAGCAGCTTAAATCCCTCCGGGGCCAACGTCCTGACTTTC
>TRBV6-2/TRBV6-3|many|TRBJ2-3|TRBD2
CASSYMVTSGQDTDTQYF
TGTGCCAGCAGTTATATGGTGACTAGCGGGCAGGATACAGATACGCAGTATTTT
>TRBV2|few|TRBJ1-4|.
CASRGTSATNEKLFF
TGTGCCAGCAGAGGGACTTCTGCAACTAATGAAAAACTGTTTTTT
>TRBV12-3/TRBV12-4|few|TRBJ1-2|.
CASSLSSDGYTF
TGTGCCAGCAGTTTGTCCTCGGATGGCTACACCTTC
>TRBV7-3|few|TRBJ2-3|.
CASSNYLDRTSTDTQYF
TGTGCCAGCAGCAATTACCTTGACAGGACTAGCACAGATACGCAGTATTTT
>TRBV6-2/TRBV6-3|.|TRBJ1-1|.
CASSYSRWRGSENTEAFF
TGTGCCAGCAGTTATTCTAGGTGGAGGGGATCGGAGAACACTGAAGCTTTCTTT
>TRBV7-9|.|TRBJ1-4|.
CASSLVIATNEKLFF
TGTGCCAGCAGCTTAGTCATTGCAACTAATGAAAAACTGTTTTTT
>TRBV7-2|few|TRBJ2-5|.
CASGTRGVETQYF
TGTGCCAGCGGGACTCGGGGCGTAGAGACCCAGTACTTC
>TRBV6-5|few|TRBJ2-1|.
CASSYSTAGGNEQFF
TGTGCCAGCAGTTACTCGACGGCAGGGGGGAATGAGCAGTTCTTC
>TRBV20-1|once|TRBJ2-3|TRBD2
CSAGTKTDTQYF
TGCAGTGCGGGGACTAAGACAGATACGCAGTATTTT
>TRBV6-1|few|TRBJ1-1|.
CASKTSWDTEAFF
TGTGCCAGCAAGACAAGTTGGGACACTGAAGCTTTCTTT
>TRBV7-2|.|TRBJ2-3|TRBD2
CASSLGGLAGVKQYF
TGTGCCAGCAGCTTAGGGGGACTAGCGGGAGTTAAGCAGTATTTT
>TRBV10-3|.|TRBJ2-6|.
CAISEVEGFLNSGANVLTF
TGTGCCATCAGTGAAGTAGAGGGGTTTCTTAACTCTGGGGCCAACGTCCTGACTTTC
>TRBV20-1|.|TRBJ1-1|.
CSARVGRNTEAFF
TGCAGTGCTAGAGTAGGCAGGAACACTGAAGCTTTCTTT
>TRBV20-1|.|TRBJ1-1|.
CSARDVHELTEAFF
TGCAGTGCTAGAGACGTCCATGAACTCACTGAAGCTTTCTTT
>TRBV15|few|TRBJ1-2|TRBD1
CATSRDLGTEYGYTF
TGTGCCACCAGCAGAGATCTTGGGACAGAGTATGGCTACACCTTC
>TRBV9|.|TRBJ2-2|TRBD2
CASSTRLAGALGTGELFF
TGTGCCAGCAGCACCCGACTAGCGGGAGCTCTGGGGACCGGGGAGCTGTTTTTT
>TRBV4-1|few|TRBJ2-5|TRBD1
CASSPSGTGGWETQYF
TGCGCCAGCAGCCCTTCCGGGACAGGGGGCTGGGAGACCCAGTACTTC
>TRBV28|few|TRBJ2-7|.
CASSLQTGTHPYEQYF
TGTGCCAGCAGTTTGCAAACCGGGACCCACCCCTACGAGCAGTACTTC
>TRBV15|few|TRBJ2-1|.
CATGGWGSYNEQFF
TGTGCCACCGGTGGGTGGGGCTCCTACAATGAGCAGTTCTTC
>TRBV29-1|many|TRBJ1-2|TRBD1
CSVRDSLKGGYGYTF
TGCAGCGTTCGGGACAGTCTAAAAGGCGGCTATGGCTACACCTTC
>TRBV6-1|.|TRBJ1-2|.
CASSEARHGYTF
TGTGCCAGCAGTGAAGCGCGCCACGGCTACACCTTC
>TRBV11-2|few|TRBJ2-1|.
CASSPRQRGNEQFF
TGTGCCAGCAGCCCCCGCCAGAGGGGCAATGAGCAGTTCTTC
>TRBV5-5|.|TRBJ2-7|TRBD1
CASSLDRLEQYF
TGTGCCAGCAGCCTGGACAGGTTGGAGCAGTACTTC
>TRBV7-9|.|TRBJ2-1|.
CASSLIKVVPDYNEQFF
TGTGCCAGCAGCCTTATTAAAGTAGTCCCCGACTACAATGAGCAGTTCTTC
>TRBV5-5|many|TRBJ2-5|.
CASSLRLFGGQETQYF
TGTGCCAGCAGCTTGCGGTTATTTGGGGGCCAAGAGACCCAGTACTTC